The 27 T cell receptor beta chains reported below all come from one sample, sequenced in a study of blood T cells in healthy people across ages (dated by TCRdb to the mid-2010s). Libraries were constructed by 5' RACE. Sequencer: Illumina HiSeq 2500. A second roughly 7 to 11 cycle PCR used a sample-barcoded 5' primer and a J-beta primer mix. Clones were called with MiXCR by TCRdb after fastp trimmed the public reads at Q25, and only in-frame beta chains were retained. All rows with the same CDR3 protein become a single entry with the most common DNA and genes. This sample holds more than 700,000 distinct CDR3 sequences; about 55% were observed only once. The ten largest clones capture roughly 40% of the sample. Sequences were obtained from blood. Receptors were obtained from a man older than 75 in good health.

The rearrangement joins TRBV18 to TRBJ1-5; 10 nucleotides align to TRBD1. Germline-derived CDR1 and CDR2 are KGHSH and LQKENI. CDR3 length equals 14 residues. Unmatched junction bases numbered 5, after V lost 5 bases and J lost 7 bases. The CDR3 reads CASSRQGAAQPQHF. As DNA, the CDR3 is TGTGCCAGCTCAAGACAGGGGGCCGCCCAGCCCCAGCATTTT.

The V gene is TRBV2, the J gene TRBJ2-1, with TRBD2 matching 10 bases. The CDR3 extends over 14 amino acids. The V segment lost 6 bases and the J segment 7 bases; nucleotides outside the gene matches: 6. The V gene's germline CDR1 is SNHLY and CDR2 FYNNEI. CDR3: CASRQREGPNEQFF. The CDR3 bases are TGTGCCAGCAGGCAGCGGGAGGGGCCAAATGAGCAGTTCTTC.

The chain has TRBV19 and TRBJ1-4; D not resolved. CDR1 LNHDA and CDR2 SQIVND come from the germline V gene (reference sequence). V lost 5 bases and J 4 bases, leaving 11 bases between the germline ends. The CDR3 is 14 amino acids. The CDR3 loop is CASSVKRSNEKLFF. The CDR3 DNA follows: TGTGCCAGTAGTGTCAAGAGAAGTAATGAAAAACTGTTTTTT.

Only a few counts were recorded for this clonotype. V usage is TRBV3-1 and J usage is TRBJ2-1; TRBD2 aligns across 11 bases. J was trimmed by 7 bases and V by 6 bases; bases with no gene match: 11. The V gene's germline CDR1 is LGHDT and CDR2 YNNKEL (reference sequence). The CDR3 consists of 16 residues. The CDR3 protein is CASSPTSGNGGNEQFF. The CDR3 nucleotides read TGTGCCAGCAGTCCGACTAGCGGGAATGGGGGGAATGAGCAGTTCTTC.

This clonotype was seen just once. Given a much more abundant clone one base away, this may be a read error. The chain couples TRBV3-1 to TRBJ2-1; 7 nucleotides agree with TRBD2. The CDR3 is 16 residues long. From germline, CDR1 is LGHDT and CDR2 YNNKEL (reference sequence). CDR3 sequence: CASSPRGGSSYDEQFF. The CDR3 DNA follows: TGTGCCAGCAGCCCGAGGGGCGGGAGCTCCTACGATGAGCAGTTCTTC.

The table lists this clonotype with a few counts. The rearrangement uses TRBV20-1 and TRBJ2-1; D is perhaps TRBD1 (7 bases). V lost 6 bases, J lost 3 bases, and 18 bases lay in between. The V gene's germline CDR1 is DFQATT and CDR2 SNEGSKA (reference sequence). The length of the CDR3 is 15 residues. Written as DNA, the CDR3 is TGCAGTGCCAGATCTGCGGGACAGAACTACAATGAGCAGTTCTTC. Its protein is CSARSAGQNYNEQFF.

This clonotype was seen more than once but under ten times. The V and J genes are TRBV6-6 and TRBJ2-5; 7 positions match TRBD1. The J call may be faulty, since TRBJ2-7 better matches the DNA end. This CDR3 spans 15 amino acids. The germline CDR1 and CDR2 sequences are MNHNY and SVGAGI (reference sequence). CDR3 in amino acids: CASSFPIGQAGEQYF. CDR3 nucleotide sequence: TGTGCCAGCAGTTTCCCTATCGGACAGGCAGGCGAGCAGTACTTC.

This clonotype was recorded only once. The chain uses TRBV6-5 and TRBJ1-1, with TRBD1 matching over 8 bases. The germline gives CDR1 MNHEY, CDR2 SVGAGI. This CDR3 comprises 15 residues. V lost 7 bases and J lost 1; bases outside the gene matches: 8. The CDR3 region has the DNA TGTGCCAGCAACCCACAGGGGGTTACGAACACTGAAGCTTTCTTT. Translating it yields CASNPQGVTNTEAFF.

This rearrangement joins TRBV5-5 to TRBJ2-1; 8 nucleotides align to TRBD2. Trimming at V came to 0 bases and at J to 9 bases, leaving 8 bases not matched to a gene. The V gene's germline CDR1 is SGHKS and CDR2 YYEKEE (reference sequence). This CDR3 comprises 15 residues. The CDR3 region is CASSLAGGSGGEQFF. CDR3 DNA: TGTGCCAGCAGCTTGGCTGGAGGGAGCGGGGGTGAGCAGTTCTTC.

J is TRBJ2-7 and V is TRBV5-1; 14 bases map to TRBD2. CDR3 length equals 16 residues. The V gene's germline CDR1 is SGHRS and CDR2 YFSETQ. Trimming removed 4 bases from V and 0 bases from J; junction bases left unmatched: 3. The CDR3: CASSVGLAGVSYEQYF. CDR3 bases: TGCGCCAGCAGCGTGGGACTAGCGGGGGTCTCCTACGAGCAGTACTTC.

The table lists this clonotype with a few counts. The gene calls are TRBV7-2 and TRBJ2-3, with 8 positions matching TRBD2. The CDR3 consists of 16 residues. Germline lookup yields CDR1 SGHTA and CDR2 FQGNSA. V shed 7 bases, J shed 14 bases, and the junction held 23 bases outside the gene matches. The DNA for the CDR3 is TGTGCCAGCACCCCTAGCCTAGCTAGCGGGCACAGATACGCGTATTTT. Its translation is CASTPSLASGHRYAYF.

V gene TRBV4-2 combines with J gene TRBJ2-2, with a weak D call TRBD1 (5 bases). Trimming pared 2 bases from V and 5 bases from J, leaving 12 bases between. Germline V gene sequence: CDR1 LGHNA, CDR2 YNFKEQ. The CDR3 extends over 15 amino acids. The CDR3 reads CASSQRGATTGELFF. The CDR3 DNA reads TGTGCCAGCAGCCAAAGGGGCGCGACGACCGGGGAGCTGTTTTTT.

The sample holds many counts of this clonotype. The CDR3 DNA reads as TGCGCCAGCAGCTTGGAGGGCGGGAACCACGAGCAGTACTTC. This sequence encodes CASSLEGGNHEQYF. The rearrangement uses TRBV5-1 and TRBJ2-7; D perhaps matches TRBD2 (6 bases). Per germline, CDR1 SGHRS and CDR2 YFSETQ. The CDR3 consists of 14 residues. V was shortened by 0 bases and J by 5 bases, with 12 bases between the two germline ends.

J is TRBJ1-2 and V is TRBV7-3; 8 bases line up with TRBD1. From germline, CDR1 is SGHTA and CDR2 FQGTGA. The CDR3 covers 13 residues. V dropped 5 bases and J dropped 11; count of bases not matched to a gene: 10. CDR3 sequence reads: CASSVGTGRPYTF. CDR3 bases: TGTGCCAGCAGCGTAGGGACAGGACGACCTTACACCTTC. The variable domain in full, completed from reference TRBV7-3 and TRBJ1-2, reads GAGVSQTPSNKVTEKGKYVELRCDPISGHTALYWYRQSLGQGPEFLIYFQGTGAADDSGLPNDRFFAVRPEGSVSTLKIQRTERGDSAVYLCASSVGTGRPYTFGSGTRLTVV.

The rearrangement links TRBV5-1 to TRBJ2-1, with a weak D call TRBD2 (5 bases). Trimming took 5 bases from V and 4 from J, leaving 13 bases between them. CDR1 and CDR2 (germline): SGHRS, YFSETQ. The CDR3 totals 14 residues. In DNA form, the CDR3 reads TGCGCCAGCAGTACGCGTGAGGGATACAATGAGCAGTTCTTC. Protein: CASSTREGYNEQFF. Complete variable domain (other parts from reference TRBV5-1 and TRBJ2-1): KAGVTQTPRYLIKTRGQQVTLSCSPISGHRSVSWYQQTPGQGLQFLFEYFSETQRNKGNFPGRFSGRQFSNSRSEMNVSTLELGDSALYLCASSTREGYNEQFFGPGTRLTVL.

This sequence joins TRBV12-3 or TRBV12-4 and TRBJ1-5, with 10 bases matching TRBD1. V was clipped by 7 bases and J by 3 bases; unmatched bases: 15. The CDR3 is 18 residues long. This chain's CDR3 is CASTPGTGVFQPNQPQHF. DNA of the CDR3: TGTGCCAGCACCCCCGGGACAGGGGTATTTCAGCCCAATCAGCCCCAGCATTTT.

Remarks on this clonotype: A read error may produce the germline difference seen at one junction end. This chain joins TRBV10-3 and TRBJ1-2, with 12 bases aligning to TRBD1. In germline, CDR1 is ENHRY, CDR2 SYGVKD. The CDR3 consists of 17 residues. This CDR3 reads CATMGQGAGISNYGYIF. In DNA form, the CDR3 reads TGTGCCACAATGGGACAGGGGGCTGGAATTTCTAACTATGGCTACATCTTC.

The CDR3 loop reads CASSQDTRTGAYEQYF. The CDR3 DNA reads TGTGCCAGCAGCCAAGATACGAGGACAGGGGCCTACGAGCAGTACTTC. The J gene is TRBJ2-7, the V gene TRBV3-1; 9 bases map to TRBD1. The CDR3 has 16 amino acids. Germline-derived CDR1 and CDR2 are LGHDT and YNNKEL (reference sequence). The V segment lost 0 bases and the J segment 2 bases; nucleotides outside the gene matches: 5.

The chain links TRBV7-3 to TRBJ2-3; 13 nucleotides line up with TRBD2. Germline V gene data show CDR1 as SGHTA and CDR2 as FQGTGA. J was trimmed by 6 bases and V by 5 bases; bases with no gene match: 8. This CDR3 spans 16 amino acids. The CDR3 DNA reads as TGTGCCAGCAGCCCGGGACTAGCGGGGTTCGGGGATACGCAGTATTTT. Translating it yields CASSPGLAGFGDTQYF.

This clonotype was observed a handful of times. The V and J genes are TRBV29-1 and TRBJ1-5; 11 bases are shared with TRBD1. From germline, CDR1 is SQVTM and CDR2 ANQGSEA. The CDR3 covers 13 residues. V shed 6 bases, J shed 8 bases, and the junction held 6 bases outside the gene matches. The CDR3 DNA follows: TGCAGCGTCTGGACAGGGGGCGGGGAGCCCCAGCATTTT. Amino acid sequence: CSVWTGGGEPQHF.

The rearrangement joins TRBV20-1 to TRBJ2-3; D is perhaps TRBD2 (5 bases). Germline V gene lookup returns CDR1 DFQATT and CDR2 SNEGSKA (reference sequence). Trimming removed 2 bases from V and 4 bases from J, with 13 bases in between. There are 14 residues in the CDR3. The DNA of the CDR3 is TGCAGTGCTAGAAGCGGATACGGCCCAGATACGCAGTATTTT. Protein: CSARSGYGPDTQYF.

A note on this clonotype: Germline and junction disagree at one end, which may indicate a read error. V is TRBV7-9 and J is TRBJ2-3; D not resolved. The CDR3 has 14 amino acids. CDR1 and CDR2 from the germline V gene are SEHNR and FQNEAQ (reference sequence). The CDR3 is CASSLERLSDTKYF. DNA for the CDR3: TGTGCCAGCAGCTTAGAGAGACTGTCGGATACGAAGTATTTT.

This clonotype was seen just once. The chain carries TRBV6-5 and TRBJ2-7; 11 bases are shared with TRBD2. The CDR3 consists of 18 residues. V shed 5 bases, J shed 0 bases, and the junction held 12 bases outside the gene matches. The germline CDR1 and CDR2 sequences are MNHEY and SVGAGI. Here the CDR3 reads CASSNTGTSGLSSYEQYF. The CDR3 DNA reads as TGTGCCAGCAGTAACACCGGGACTAGCGGCCTGAGCTCCTACGAGCAGTACTTC.

This clonotype was seen more than once but under ten times. V usage is TRBV11-2 and J usage is TRBJ2-5; D call uncertain. The CDR3 extends over 14 amino acids. Germline V gene lookup returns CDR1 SGHAT and CDR2 FQNNGV. The ends were cut back, 2 bases at V and 1 base at J, with 8 bases in the middle. The CDR3 loop is CASSLRVSQETQYF. Written as DNA, the CDR3 is TGTGCCAGCAGCTTAAGAGTCAGCCAAGAGACCCAGTACTTC. Combining the CDR3 with reference TRBV11-2 and TRBJ2-5 gives the whole variable domain EAGVAQSPRYKIIEKRQSVAFWCNPISGHATLYWYQQILGQGPKLLIQFQNNGVVDDSQLPKDRFSAERLKGVDSTLKIQPAKLEDSAVYLCASSLRVSQETQYFGPGTRLLVL.

This clonotype was seen a few times. The genes are TRBV5-4 and TRBJ2-5, with D perhaps matching TRBD1 (5 bases). V dropped 4 bases and J dropped 4 bases, with 14 bases sitting between them. Germline V gene lookup returns CDR1 SGHNT and CDR2 YYREEE (reference sequence). This CDR3 spans 14 amino acids. DNA of the CDR3: TGTGCCAGCAGCCAGCAGGGTTGGGGAGAGACCCAGTACTTC. The encoded protein is CASSQQGWGETQYF. The full variable domain, completed using reference TRBV5-4 and TRBJ2-5, is ETGVTQSPTHLIKTRGQQVTLRCSSQSGHNTVSWYQQALGQGPQFIFQYYREEENGRGNFPPRFSGLQFPNYSSELNVNALELDDSALYLCASSQQGWGETQYFGPGTRLLVL.

The chain links TRBV20-1 to TRBJ2-2; 9 bases agree with TRBD2. The CDR3 consists of 15 residues. V lost 0 bases to trimming and J lost 4 bases; unmatched junction nucleotides: 3. CDR1 and CDR2 (germline): DFQATT, SNEGSKA (reference sequence). CDR3 sequence (DNA): TGCAGTGCTAGAGATAGCGGGAGAGGCACCGGGGAGCTGTTTTTT. This gives the protein CSARDSGRGTGELFF.

Worth noting for this clonotype: At one end the junction does not follow the germline gene, possibly because of a read error. The chain couples TRBV28 to TRBJ2-4; perhaps D is TRBD1 or TRBD2 (5 bases each). Germline CDR1 MDHEN, CDR2 SYDVKM. This CDR3 has 16 amino acids. The CDR3 nucleotides read TGTGTCAGCAGCCTCGGGGACCTGATCGGCAAAAACATTCAGTACTTC. It specifies CVSSLGDLIGKNIQYF.